The clone carrying this T cell receptor (beta chain) has ten or more counts. Antigen unknown. This entry is derived from a study of early T cells in non-severe SARS-CoV-2 infection. Turning to the study itself: Investigators sequenced bulk RNA drawn from unsorted whole blood, and chains remained unpaired. Study observations and caveats: The matching step, a VDJdb search, favored anti-spike CD8 responses and missed private and CD4 specificities.

The CDR3 runs to 13 residues. Germline V CDR1 and CDR2: SGHAT, FQNNGV. V lost 0 bases, J lost 12 bases, and 12 bases lay in between. Researchers attached unique molecular identifiers to individual cDNA molecules. TCRdb re-analysed the 5' RACE reads in MiXCR, keeping a single row per CDR3 protein. The sample yields around 25,000 distinct CDR3 sequences, less than 6% seen once. V gene TRBV11-2 combines with J gene TRBJ2-1; TRBD1 or TRBD2 may be the D gene (5 bases each). This sequence originates from an adult who was a healthcare worker with PCR-confirmed SARS-CoV-2 infection or an uninfected control (not recorded which). Sequencing input: whole blood. The CDR3 reads CASSLEWGIGQFF. CDR3 bases: TGTGCCAGCAGCTTAGAGTGGGGGATTGGGCAGTTCTTC.